This T cell receptor beta chain is drawn from a study of blood T cell repertoires in COVID-19. Overall study: Samples came from the United States, Italy and Spain, spanning acute and convalescent COVID-19. PBMCs, B-cell-depleted T cells, or T cells were the source of the cDNA or gDNA that made up the material.

The CDR3 length is 16 residues. V was shortened by 3 bases and J by 0 bases, with 15 bases between the two germline ends. Germline CDR1 and CDR2: MDHEN and SYDVKM. Seattle researchers signed up patients amid active infection and tracked them longitudinally. This clone was seen at least ten times. Per the authors' pipeline: The assay estimated nucleated cells by amplifying reference gene primers. TCRdb's table, derived via immunoSEQ multiplex PCR, lists solely in-frame clones and lacks some. V and J calls and clone size are those listed in that table; D and trimming were worked out from the DNA. The repertoire holds approximately 200,000 clones, with around 80% as singletons.

The V and J genes are TRBV28 and TRBJ2-7; the D is unclear. This clonotype was obtained from a woman older than 75 with COVID-19, enrolled during active disease. Sequencing was carried out using peripheral blood. Here the CDR3 DNA reads TGTGCCAGCAGTTTCTCTTCAGAGGCCCCCTCCTACGAGCAGTACTTC. Translated: CASSFSSEAPSYEQYF.